A single T cell receptor beta chain is shown here with its context. This entry comes from a study of cytomegalovirus exposure and HLA in healthy donors. Germline assignment: CDR1 SQVTM and CDR2 ANQGSEA. This CDR3 is 15 amino acids long. J was trimmed by 6 bases and V by 0 bases; bases with no gene match: 8. PCR primers comprised 60 Vbeta and 13 Jbeta primers. The data were produced by immunoSEQ multiplex PCR, yet TCRdb's version contains in-frame clones alone and is incomplete. The sample has fewer than 250,000 clones; about 77% are singletons. The sequenced sample was PBMCs. This TCR was sampled from a man aged 25 to 40 in good health and CMV-seropositive. This rearrangement joins TRBV29-1 to TRBJ2-1, with 7 positions matching TRBD2. CDR3 nucleotide sequence: TGCAGCGTTGAAGATCTCGGACTAGACCGCAATGAGCAGTTCTTC. The encoded protein is CSVEDLGLDRNEQFF.